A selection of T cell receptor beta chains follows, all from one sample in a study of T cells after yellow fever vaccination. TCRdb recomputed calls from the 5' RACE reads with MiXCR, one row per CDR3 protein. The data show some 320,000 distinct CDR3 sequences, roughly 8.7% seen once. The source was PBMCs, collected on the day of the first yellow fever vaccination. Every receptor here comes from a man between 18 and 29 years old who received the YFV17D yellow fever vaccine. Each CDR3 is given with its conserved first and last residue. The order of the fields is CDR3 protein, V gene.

CDR3 protein: CSATHAYGQPQHF; V gene: TRBV20-1
CDR3 protein: CASSGTGPMNTEAFF; V gene: TRBV5-4
CDR3 protein: CATVRAGGVTGELFF; V gene: TRBV28
CDR3 protein: CASSQDDGGGDTQYF; V gene: TRBV4-3
CDR3 protein: CASSLLGAGANVLTF; V gene: TRBV7-2
CDR3 protein: CASSGTRYQPQHF; V gene: TRBV7-2
CDR3 protein: CASSGDRETVDQPQHF; V gene: TRBV25-1
CDR3 protein: CSARDLGNSGELFF; V gene: TRBV20-1
CDR3 protein: CASSLSGQGAYGYTF; V gene: TRBV28
CDR3 protein: CAWRAGVDTQYF; V gene: TRBV30
CDR3 protein: CASSASDLNYGYTF; V gene: TRBV9
CDR3 protein: CASSDYGGTYNEQFF; V gene: TRBV11-2
CDR3 protein: CASSEYETGFYEQFF; V gene: TRBV25-1
CDR3 protein: CASSGPENIQYF; V gene: TRBV9
CDR3 protein: CASSPLDRGGIEAFF; V gene: TRBV6-1
CDR3 protein: CSASRHLAGGPETQYF; V gene: TRBV20-1
CDR3 protein: CASSLTGARETQYF; V gene: TRBV7-7
CDR3 protein: CASSLAVTGGRVPYTQYF; V gene: TRBV7-2
CDR3 protein: CASSYVAGGHYEQYF; V gene: TRBV6-2/TRBV6-3
CDR3 protein: CASSPGQGLYGYTF; V gene: TRBV18
CDR3 protein: CASSPRRGHEQYF; V gene: TRBV7-2
CDR3 protein: CASREDAEGCNQPQHF; V gene: TRBV12-2
CDR3 protein: CASSQDSRANYGYTF; V gene: TRBV4-3
CDR3 protein: CASSQRTGTNSPLHF; V gene: TRBV7-8
CDR3 protein: CASSLAGPDSYGYTF; V gene: TRBV5-1
CDR3 protein: CASSAEGVGTDTQYF; V gene: TRBV9
CDR3 protein: CASSAVGGRTEAFF; V gene: TRBV6-2/TRBV6-3
CDR3 protein: CSAIAGGPSDTQYF; V gene: TRBV20-1
CDR3 protein: CASSSGDRIEKLFF; V gene: TRBV12-3/TRBV12-4
CDR3 protein: CSLQNTEAFF; V gene: TRBV20-1
CDR3 protein: CASSHSWLSAKNIQYF; V gene: TRBV11-1
CDR3 protein: CASSPDLPGQGARNTGELFF; V gene: TRBV4-2
CDR3 protein: CASSIRGGYTEAFF; V gene: TRBV7-2
CDR3 protein: CASSLVGALNTEAFF; V gene: TRBV11-2
CDR3 protein: CSASGTGGGYTF; V gene: TRBV20-1
CDR3 protein: CASSLRWGQGNEQYF; V gene: TRBV5-1
CDR3 protein: CASSQGRGLSAYEQYF; V gene: TRBV4-3
CDR3 protein: CAISLRTSGGDNEQFF; V gene: TRBV10-3
CDR3 protein: CASSSWGNTIYF; V gene: TRBV7-9
CDR3 protein: CASSEAPRQLAKNIQYF; V gene: TRBV6-1